One sample yielded the 12 T cell receptor beta chains listed below, sequenced in a study of response to subunit inactivated influenza vaccine. TCRdb re-derived calls from the RT-PCR reads in MiXCR, one entry per CDR3 protein. The table records about 240,000 distinct CDR3 sequences, more than 9% of them present only once. The sample in question was non-naive T cells sorted from PBMCs, obtained roughly 15 days before vaccination. The receptor source for this set is a man between 50 and 59 years old who received an inactivated influenza vaccine.

V and J are TRBV28 and TRBJ1-2, with TRBD1 as a possible D gene (5 bases). V shed 11 bases and J shed 6 bases, with 19 bases lying between them. The CDR3 extends over 13 amino acids. Germline CDR1 and CDR2: MDHEN and SYDVKM. CDR3 nucleotides: TGTGCCGCCCGGGCTCAGGGCTACCATGGCTACACCTTC. Amino acids: CAARAQGYHGYTF.

The chain recombines TRBV10-3 with TRBJ2-1; 10 bases are a match to TRBD2. CDR1 and CDR2 (germline): ENHRY, SYGVKD. The CDR3 loop spans 15 amino acids. The V segment lost 8 bases and the J segment 4 bases; nucleotides outside the gene matches: 8. DNA of the CDR3: TGTGCCATCCAGCCTTCTAGCGGGAGTTACAATGAGCAGTTCTTC. Translated, it gives CAIQPSSGSYNEQFF.

The chain uses TRBV6-1 and TRBJ2-7, with D tentatively TRBD1 or TRBD2 (5 bases each). V lost 5 bases and J 0 bases, leaving 17 bases between the germline ends. Looked up from germline, CDR1 is MNHNS and CDR2 is SASEGT. The CDR3 is 16 amino acids. This CDR3 reads CASSPRGGGVSYEQYF. CDR3 coding DNA: TGTGCCAGCAGTCCTCGGGGCGGCGGAGTCTCCTACGAGCAGTACTTC.

The chain combines TRBV27 with TRBJ1-1, with 9 bases that match TRBD1. This CDR3 has 17 amino acids. Unmatched junction bases numbered 10, after V lost 5 bases and J lost 0 bases. Germline-derived CDR1 and CDR2 are MNHEY and SMNVEV (reference sequence). Here the CDR3 reads CASSPGTGRPMNTEAFF. In nucleotides, the CDR3 is TGTGCCAGCAGTCCCGGGACAGGGAGACCCATGAACACTGAAGCTTTCTTT.

This clonotype was counted only a few times. The V and J genes are TRBV12-3 or TRBV12-4 and TRBJ2-5, with 11 bases aligning to TRBD1. This CDR3 comprises 16 residues. Germline trimming cut 3 bases from V and 5 bases from J; bases unmatched to any gene: 8. In DNA form, the CDR3 reads TGTGCCAGCAGTTTCGGACAGGGGGCGAAAATTGAGACCCAGTACTTC. This sequence encodes CASSFGQGAKIETQYF.

The genes are TRBV11-2 and TRBJ2-2; possibly TRBD2 for D (5 bases). Germline loops: CDR1 SGHAT, CDR2 FQNNGV. The V end lost 2 bases, the J end lost 6 bases, and 13 bases lay between the germline ends. The CDR3 is 15 amino acids. The chain's CDR3 is CASSLLRGRAGELFF. The CDR3 nucleotides read TGTGCCAGCAGCTTACTACGGGGTCGCGCCGGGGAGCTGTTTTTT.

This clonotype was counted at least ten times. The chain couples TRBV4-3 to TRBJ1-2; 8 bases are a match to TRBD1. The CDR3 has 16 amino acids. Germline V gives CDR1 LGHNA, CDR2 YSLEER. The junction had 12 bases not matched to a gene; V was cut back by 1 base and J by 8 bases. Here the CDR3 reads CASSQGYRTGRSGYTF. The CDR3 DNA reads as TGCGCCAGCAGCCAAGGATATCGGACAGGGCGTAGCGGCTACACCTTC.

A remark on this clonotype: At one boundary the junction diverges from the germline segment, which might be a read error. This chain joins TRBV7-7 and TRBJ2-5; the D is unclear. The CDR3 is 14 residues long. Germline CDR1 is SSHAT and CDR2 is FNYEAQ (reference sequence). CDR3 residues: CASSLGVPPETQYF. The CDR3 nucleotides read TGTGCTAGCAGCCTAGGTGTTCCCCCAGAGACCCAGTACTTC.

This sequence joins TRBV6-1 and TRBJ2-7, with TRBD2 as a possible D gene (6 bases). This CDR3 spans 13 amino acids. The V gene lost 7 bases and the J gene lost 7 bases, with 17 bases spanning the gap. The germline V gene encodes CDR1 MNHNS and CDR2 SASEGT. CDR3 sequence: CASKTGARGEQYF. The CDR3 DNA reads TGTGCCAGCAAAACGGGAGCACGAGGGGAGCAGTACTTC.

This clonotype was seen a single time. The J gene is TRBJ2-5, the V gene TRBV7-9; 9 bases are shared with TRBD2. Germline-derived CDR1 and CDR2 are SEHNR and FQNEAQ (reference sequence). The CDR3 has 16 residues. The V gene end was trimmed by 5 bases and the J gene end by 5 bases; junction bases not matched to a gene: 12. DNA of the CDR3: TGTGCCAGCAGCCCACTGACTAGCGGAAGAGTGGAGACCCAGTACTTC. Amino acid sequence: CASSPLTSGRVETQYF.

The chain couples TRBV12-3 or TRBV12-4 to TRBJ1-1; TRBD1 agrees at 7 bases. V trimming: 5 bases; J trimming: 4 bases; junction bases outside the gene matches: 7. The CDR3 is made up of 14 amino acids. CDR3 amino acids: CASSRQGGTTEAFF. The CDR3 bases are TGTGCCAGCAGTAGACAGGGAGGGACCACTGAAGCTTTCTTT.

This clonotype was found many times. The chain carries TRBV20-1 and TRBJ1-4; no clear D. The CDR3 extends over 12 amino acids. V was trimmed by 6 bases and J by 1 base, leaving 6 bases between them. Germline CDR1 and CDR2: DFQATT and SNEGSKA (reference sequence). CDR3 loop: CSAPITNEKLFF. CDR3 sequence (DNA): TGCAGTGCCCCCATAACTAATGAAAAACTGTTTTTT.